A selection of T cell receptor beta chains follows, all from one sample in a study of OX40 agonist ivuxolimab in advanced cancers. Data came from immunoSEQ multiplex PCR; TCRdb stores just in-frame clones and leaves some out. Of about 26,000 clones in the sample, 76% are singletons; the top ten hold approximately 14%. The material sequenced was CD4+ or CD8+ T cells sorted from blood, taken in a trial of the OX40 agonist ivuxolimab. Receptors originate from an adult with an advanced solid tumor such as melanoma, head and neck, liver or kidney cancer. Both conserved end residues are part of each CDR3. D genes are given only for firm matches. Only part of the rows carry a size: once, few, many, or a class if the clone is expanded.

abundance,d_gene,v_gene,j_gene,CDR3aa,CDR3nt
-,TRBD1,TRBV7-2,TRBJ1-2,CASSTYDRASGGYTF,TGTGCCAGCAGCACCTATGACAGGGCGAGCGGTGGCTACACCTTC
-,-,TRBV7-8,TRBJ1-1,CASSLGGGLNTEAFF,TGTGCCAGCAGCTTAGGGGGGGGGCTGAACACTGAAGCTTTCTTT
-,-,TRBV6-6,TRBJ1-2,CASSARGGLGGYTF,TGTGCCAGCAGCGCCCGAGGAGGGTTGGGTGGCTACACCTTC
-,-,TRBV12-5,TRBJ2-5,CASGGDAIGETQYF,TGTGCTAGTGGAGGGGACGCGATAGGGGAGACCCAGTACTTC
-,-,TRBV7-6,TRBJ1-1,CASSSPGRAEAFF,TGTGCCAGCAGCTCGCCAGGGAGGGCTGAAGCTTTCTTT
-,-,TRBV19,TRBJ1-2,CASRLTGANYGYTF,TGTGCCAGTAGATTGACAGGAGCTAACTATGGCTACACCTTC
-,-,TRBV4-3,TRBJ2-5,CASSQEWRPQETQYF,TGCGCCAGCAGCCAAGAGTGGCGGCCCCAAGAGACCCAGTACTTC
-,-,TRBV7-2,TRBJ2-7,CASSSGWSSSYEQYF,TGTGCCAGCAGCTCCGGTTGGAGTTCCTCCTACGAGCAGTACTTC
-,-,TRBV5-1,TRBJ2-2,CASSLLHSDTGELFF,TGCGCCAGCAGCTTGTTGCATTCAGACACCGGGGAGCTGTTTTTT
-,-,TRBV12-5,TRBJ1-1,CASGLQGNTEAFF,TGTGCTAGTGGTTTGCAGGGGAACACTGAAGCTTTCTTT
-,-,TRBV28,TRBJ2-7,CASGLTYEQYF,TGTGCCAGCGGACTTACCTACGAGCAGTACTTC
-,TRBD1,TRBV11-2,TRBJ1-3,CASSYPRDRVFRNTIYF,TGTGCCAGCAGCTACCCCCGGGACAGGGTGTTTAGAAACACCATATATTTT
-,-,TRBV7-2,TRBJ2-7,CASSLEGGTEQYF,TGTGCCAGCAGCTTAGAGGGTGGGACGGAGCAGTACTTC
-,-,TRBV19,TRBJ2-7,CATIDTNTYEQYF,TGTGCCACCATAGACACTAACACCTACGAGCAGTACTTC
-,-,TRBV7-3,TRBJ2-2,CASSSRPGQNTGELFF,TGTGCCAGCAGCTCCCGGCCTGGACAGAACACCGGGGAGCTGTTTTTT
-,-,TRBV18,TRBJ1-3,CASSPPSVFGNTIYF,TGTGCCAGCTCACCACCGTCTGTCTTTGGAAACACCATATATTTT
-,-,TRBV7-9,TRBJ1-6,CASSSLELGNSPLHF,TGTGCCAGCAGCTCACTGGAGCTCGGTAATTCACCCCTCCACTTT
once,-,TRBV10-3,TRBJ2-1,CAISNTGTDNEQFF,TGTGCCATCAGTAATACAGGGACGGACAATGAGCAGTTCTTC
once,-,TRBV12-2,TRBJ1-4,CASRLGVVGGKEKLFF,TGTGCAAGTCGCTTAGGGGTTGTGGGGGGCAAAGAAAAACTGTTTTTT
-,-,TRBV6-6,TRBJ2-3,CASSRGQVSGDTQYF,TGTGCCAGCAGTAGGGGTCAGGTATCTGGAGATACGCAGTATTTT
-,-,TRBV4-3,TRBJ2-7,CASSQEANSYEQYF,TGCGCCAGCAGCCAAGAGGCCAACTCCTACGAGCAGTACTTC
-,TRBD1,TRBV2,TRBJ2-3,CASSEDRGPPDTQYF,TGTGCCAGCAGTGAGGACAGGGGGCCCCCAGATACGCAGTATTTT
few,-,TRBV2,TRBJ1-4,CASSERKGASPEKLFF,TGTGCCAGCAGTGAACGGAAAGGGGCCTCCCCTGAAAAACTGTTTTTT
-,TRBD1,TRBV2,TRBJ2-2,CASSELGGIGELFF,TGTGCCAGCAGTGAACTAGGGGGCATCGGGGAGCTGTTTTTT
once,-,TRBV7-9,TRBJ1-3,CASSPWALSGNTIYF,TGTGCCAGCAGCCCTTGGGCGCTCTCTGGAAACACCATATATTTT
few,TRBD1,TRBV4-2,TRBJ1-2,CASSHETGQDYGYTF,TGTGCCAGCAGCCACGAAACGGGACAGGACTATGGCTACACCTTC
-,TRBD1,TRBV6-6,TRBJ1-1,CASSPTGTVVPEAFF,TGTGCCAGCAGTCCAACCGGGACAGTGGTCCCTGAAGCTTTCTTT
-,-,TRBV6-1,TRBJ1-1,CASSKQGKNTEAFF,TGTGCCAGCAGTAAACAGGGTAAGAACACTGAAGCTTTCTTT
-,TRBD1,TRBV5-4,TRBJ2-2,CASSSRQGAIGELFF,TGTGCCAGCAGCTCGCGACAGGGGGCAATCGGGGAGCTGTTTTTT
-,TRBD2,TRBV9,TRBJ2-1,CASSFLQRGTYNEQFF,TGTGCCAGCAGCTTCCTCCAGCGGGGGACCTACAATGAGCAGTTCTTC
-,-,TRBV2,TRBJ2-7,CASTLQGGIYEQYF,TGTGCCAGTACATTACAGGGTGGAATCTACGAGCAGTACTTC
-,TRBD1,TRBV5-4,TRBJ1-1,CASSLAPGQENTEAFF,TGTGCCAGCAGCTTGGCTCCGGGACAGGAGAACACTGAAGCTTTCTTT
-,-,TRBV27,TRBJ2-1,CASSRWGAEGEQFF,TGTGCCAGCAGCCGCTGGGGGGCAGAGGGTGAGCAGTTCTTC
-,TRBD2,TRBV10-2,TRBJ2-5,CASSERPGRGGQETQYF,TGCGCCAGCAGTGAGAGGCCGGGGCGGGGGGGCCAAGAGACCCAGTACTTC
-,-,TRBV7-3,TRBJ2-6,CASSRTALVTKVGGSGANVLTF,TGTGCCAGCAGTCGTACCGCCCTCGTAACGAAGGTTGGGGGCTCTGGGGCCAACGTCCTGACTTTC
few,-,TRBV6-1,TRBJ2-7,CASSTRDYEQYF,TGTGCCAGCAGTACAAGGGACTACGAGCAGTACTTC
few,-,TRBV6-5,TRBJ2-2,CASSYGGMNTGELFF,TGTGCCAGCAGTTACGGGGGTATGAACACCGGGGAGCTGTTTTTT
few,-,TRBV6-6,TRBJ1-2,CASSDPKGGYDGYTF,TGTGCCAGCAGTGACCCAAAGGGGGGTTACGATGGCTACACCTTC
-,-,TRBV11-1,TRBJ1-2,CASSDSGNYGYTF,TGTGCCAGCAGCGATTCGGGAAATTATGGCTACACCTTC
-,-,TRBV6-1,TRBJ1-2,CASSEDGGYTF,TGTGCCAGCAGTGAAGATGGCGGCTACACCTTC
-,-,TRBV27,TRBJ1-5,CASSFEGIGDQPQHF,TGTGCCAGCAGTTTTGAGGGGATAGGGGATCAGCCCCAGCATTTT
-,-,TRBV7-8,TRBJ1-1,CASSPGHQNTEAFF,TGTGCCAGCAGCCCGGGACACCAGAACACTGAAGCTTTCTTT
few,TRBD2,TRBV10-2,TRBJ2-1,CASRPGLATNEQFF,TGCGCCAGCAGGCCGGGACTAGCGACCAATGAGCAGTTCTTC
-,-,TRBV6-6,TRBJ1-6,CASRAVLSPLHF,TGTGCCAGCAGGGCCGTCCTCTCACCCCTCCACTTT
-,-,TRBV7-2,TRBJ1-2,CASSLVEANYGYTF,TGTGCCAGCAGCTTGGTCGAGGCTAACTATGGCTACACCTTC
medium-sized,-,TRBV10-3,TRBJ1-6,CAISDRSGKGNSPLHF,TGTGCCATCAGTGACAGGTCAGGGAAGGGTAATTCACCCCTCCACTTT
few,-,TRBV6-1,TRBJ2-3,CASSPEDRGTDTQYF,TGTGCCAGCAGTCCAGAGGACAGAGGCACAGATACGCAGTATTTT
-,TRBD2,TRBV6-5,TRBJ2-5,CASSQAGGYQETQYF,TGTGCCAGCAGCCAAGCGGGGGGCTACCAAGAGACCCAGTACTTC